Shown below are 32 T cell receptor beta chains from a single sample sequenced in a study of T cell responses to AZD1222 COVID-19 vaccine. The protocol was immunoSEQ multiplex PCR, while the TCRdb copy is restricted to in-frame clones and leaves out a portion. The data show more than 90,000 clones, about four fifths seen once. This sample comprised peripheral blood, obtained on day 0 of AZD1222 vaccination. Every receptor here comes from an adult in good health.

J is TRBJ1-1 and V is TRBV11-2, with D hard to call. The germline V and J ends were trimmed by 7 bases and 0 bases, with 12 bases remaining between them. Germline V gene data show CDR1 as SGHAT and CDR2 as FQNNGV. This CDR3 is built from 14 residues. This CDR3 reads CASKKQRLNTEAFF. The CDR3 nucleotides are TGTGCCAGCAAAAAACAGCGCCTGAACACTGAAGCTTTCTTT.

This CDR3 is CASSTQTGKLNTEAFF. In DNA form, the CDR3 reads TGCGCCAGCAGCACTCAGACAGGCAAACTGAACACTGAAGCTTTCTTT. The V call is TRBV5-1, the J call TRBJ1-1, with D possibly being TRBD1 (6 bases). The ends were cut back, 4 bases at V and 0 bases at J, with 16 bases in the middle. From germline, CDR1 is SGHRS and CDR2 YFSETQ. This CDR3 spans 16 amino acids.

This clone has a single count. V gene TRBV3-1 (or the pseudogene TRBV3-2) combines with J gene TRBJ1-5, with D possibly being TRBD1 (5 bases). There are 16 residues in the CDR3. CDR1 and CDR2 from the germline V gene are LGHDT and YNNKEL (reference sequence). The V end was cut by 1 base, the J end by 6 bases, with 16 bases between. The CDR3 reads CASSQAAGSAIQPQHF. In DNA, the CDR3 is TGTGCCAGCAGCCAAGCTGCAGGGAGTGCAATTCAGCCCCAGCATTTT.

The chain carries TRBV28 and TRBJ1-1; D possibly corresponds to TRBD1 (5 bases). V was cut by 4 bases and J by 6 bases, with 15 bases left in between. CDR1 MDHEN and CDR2 SYDVKM come from the germline V gene. The CDR3 has 14 residues. The CDR3 protein is CASSSPGLMAEAFF. The DNA of the CDR3 is TGTGCCAGCAGTTCCCCAGGGTTGATGGCTGAAGCTTTCTTT. The full variable domain, rest sourced from reference TRBV28 and TRBJ1-1, is DVKVTQSSRYLVKRTGEKVFLECVQDMDHENMFWYRQDPGLGLRLIYFSYDVKMKEKGDIPEGYSVSREKKERFSLILESASTNQTSMYLCASSSPGLMAEAFFGQGTRLTVV.

The chain uses TRBV15 and TRBJ1-5, with 8 bases lining up with TRBD1. The CDR3 runs to 16 residues. CDR1 and CDR2 from the germline V gene are LNHNV and YYDKDF (reference sequence). V shed 1 base, J shed 6 bases, and the junction held 8 bases outside the gene matches. CDR3 nucleotides: TGTGCCACCAGCAGAGCGTACCAGGGGGCAGGTCAGCCCCAGCATTTT. Its protein is CATSRAYQGAGQPQHF.

This chain uses TRBV5-5 with TRBJ2-3; 7 nucleotides agree with TRBD1. The CDR3 covers 14 residues. Germline values: CDR1 SGHKS, CDR2 YYEKEE (reference sequence). With 4 bases clipped from V and 6 bases from J, the junction kept 8 bases outside the gene matches. The CDR3 bases are TGTGCCAGCAGCCCGCGACAGGGAAGGGATACGCAGTATTTT. This sequence encodes CASSPRQGRDTQYF.

This clone was seen a few times. The chain is built from TRBV6-2 or TRBV6-3 and TRBJ2-2, with 9 bases fitting TRBD1. V dropped 4 bases and J dropped 5; count of bases not matched to a gene: 8. The CDR3 runs to 16 residues. CDR1 is MNHEY, CDR2 SVGEGT, per germline. The CDR3 loop is CASSSRDRERTGELFF. Here the CDR3 DNA reads TGTGCCAGCAGTTCCCGGGACAGGGAAAGAACCGGGGAGCTGTTTTTT.

The chain joins TRBV28 to TRBJ1-2; D gene ambiguous. This CDR3 region has 11 residues. In germline, CDR1 is MDHEN, CDR2 SYDVKM. Trimming removed 10 bases at V and 7 bases at J, with 13 bases between. The CDR3 region is CATRAAGGYTF. The CDR3 coding sequence is TGTGCCACACGGGCGGCCGGTGGCTACACCTTC.

The CDR3 reads CASSFSYRTKGYEQYF. The CDR3, as DNA: TGTGCCAGCAGTTTTTCTTATAGGACCAAGGGTTACGAGCAGTACTTC. This rearrangement joins TRBV28 to TRBJ2-7; D call uncertain. V was trimmed by 3 bases and J by 4 bases, leaving 19 bases between them. Germline values: CDR1 MDHEN, CDR2 SYDVKM. The CDR3 is 16 residues long.

The chain uses TRBV5-3 and TRBJ1-5; 8 nucleotides line up with TRBD1. TRBV5-3 is filed as an ORF, its function uncertain. V was clipped by 4 bases and J by 5 bases; unmatched bases: 14. This CDR3 has 17 residues. In DNA, the CDR3 is TGTGCCAGAAGCAAAAGGGACAGGAGTCTTTTTGATCAGCCCCAGCATTTT. It encodes CARSKRDRSLFDQPQHF.

This chain joins TRBV27 and TRBJ1-6; D remains unclear. Trimming removed 9 bases from V and 2 bases from J, with 17 bases in between. CDR3 length equals 16 residues. Germline CDR1 and CDR2: MNHEY and SMNVEV (reference sequence). This CDR3 reads CASGSLKNTYNSPLHF. The CDR3 coding sequence is TGTGCCAGTGGGAGCCTTAAGAACACCTATAATTCACCCCTCCACTTT.

The J gene is TRBJ1-4, the V gene TRBV7-8; D is undetermined. This CDR3 contains 13 residues. Germline CDR1 is SGHVS and CDR2 is FQNEAQ. Deletions cut 4 bases from V and 5 bases from J, with 8 bases between. The DNA for the CDR3 is TGTGCCAGCAGCTCGTTCGGGAATGAAAAACTGTTTTTT. Translated: CASSSFGNEKLFF. Filled out from reference TRBV7-8 and TRBJ1-4, the complete variable domain reads GAGVSQSPRYKVAKRGQDVALRCDPISGHVSLFWYQQALGQGPEFLTYFQNEAQLDKSGLPSDRFFAERPEGSVSTLKIQRTQQEDSAVYLCASSSFGNEKLFFGSGTQLSVL.

The chain combines TRBV19 with TRBJ1-5; D is possibly TRBD1 (5 bases). V was pared by 6 bases and J by 6 bases, with 15 bases between. The CDR3 is 14 amino acids. Germline CDR1 LNHDA, CDR2 SQIVND (reference sequence). CDR3 in DNA: TGTGCCAGTAGGGGGGTCTTCGGTGGTCAGCCCCAGCATTTT. It translates to CASRGVFGGQPQHF.

This sequence joins TRBV19 and TRBJ2-3, with D perhaps matching TRBD2 (6 bases). Germline loops: CDR1 LNHDA, CDR2 SQIVND (reference sequence). Trimming took off 3 bases at V and 0 bases at J, with 10 bases between the two ends. This CDR3 is 15 amino acids long. The CDR3: CASSIYGTSTDTQYF. CDR3 nucleotide sequence: TGTGCCAGTAGTATCTACGGGACTAGCACAGATACGCAGTATTTT.

A few counts support this clone. The rearrangement joins TRBV5-4 to TRBJ1-2, with 9 bases aligning to TRBD1. J gave up 3 bases and V 4 bases, and 7 bases lay outside the gene matches. Germline CDR1 is SGHNT and CDR2 is YYREEE (reference sequence). The CDR3 runs to 15 residues. CDR3 sequence reads: CASSPPGQGYYGYTF. As DNA, the CDR3 is TGTGCCAGCAGCCCTCCGGGACAGGGATACTATGGCTACACCTTC. The full variable domain, its missing parts supplied by reference TRBV5-4 and TRBJ1-2, is ETGVTQSPTHLIKTRGQQVTLRCSSQSGHNTVSWYQQALGQGPQFIFQYYREEENGRGNFPPRFSGLQFPNYSSELNVNALELDDSALYLCASSPPGQGYYGYTFGSGTRLTVV.

V gene TRBV3-1 (or the pseudogene TRBV3-2) combines with J gene TRBJ1-6; no definite D call. The V gene's germline CDR1 is LGHDT and CDR2 YNNKEL (reference sequence). This CDR3 has 15 residues. Deletions cut 1 base from V and 8 bases from J, with 12 bases between. CDR3 loop: CASSQVRLGDSPLHF. CDR3 DNA: TGTGCCAGCAGCCAAGTGAGACTTGGGGATTCACCCCTCCACTTT.

V and J are TRBV7-2 and TRBJ2-7; no clear D. Trimming pared 5 bases from V and 9 bases from J, leaving 11 bases between. This CDR3 region has 11 residues. The V gene's germline CDR1 is SGHTA and CDR2 FQGNSA. The CDR3 loop is CASSASTWQYF. DNA for the CDR3: TGTGCCAGCAGCGCTTCGACCTGGCAGTACTTC.

The rearrangement joins TRBV10-3 to TRBJ1-5; weak D call: TRBD1 (6 bases). Per the germline V gene, CDR1 is ENHRY and CDR2 is SYGVKD. The length of the CDR3 is 13 residues. V was shortened by 4 bases and J by 7 bases, with 11 bases between the two germline ends. As DNA, the CDR3 is TGTGCCATCAGTGGGACAGAGGGCCAGCCCCAGCATTTT. Translation: CAISGTEGQPQHF.

This chain connects TRBV9 to TRBJ1-1; D is undetermined. CDR3 length: 13 residues. Germline V gene lookup returns CDR1 SGDLS and CDR2 YYNGEE. Trimming cost V 0 bases and J 0 bases, with 3 bases left between them. Here the CDR3 DNA reads TGTGCCAGCAGCGTAGCATTGAACACTGAAGCTTTCTTT. Translating it yields CASSVALNTEAFF.

The chain combines TRBV7-2 with TRBJ1-2; no clear D. Trimming left V 1 base short and J 6 bases short, with 21 bases between. Germline CDR1 is SGHTA and CDR2 is FQGNSA. CDR3 length: 17 residues. CDR3: CASSLGGRHTRADGYTF. The DNA for the CDR3 is TGTGCCAGCAGCTTAGGTGGACGACACACCCGGGCCGATGGCTACACCTTC. Combining the CDR3 with reference TRBV7-2 and TRBJ1-2 gives the whole variable domain GAGVSQSPSNKVTEKGKDVELRCDPISGHTALYWYRQSLGQGLEFLIYFQGNSAPDKSGLPSDRFSAERTGGSVSTLTIQRTQQEDSAVYLCASSLGGRHTRADGYTFGSGTRLTVV.

This chain joins TRBV28 and TRBJ1-4, with TRBD1 matching 8 bases. CDR1 and CDR2 from the germline V gene are MDHEN and SYDVKM. This CDR3 has 17 residues. J was trimmed by 0 bases and V by 5 bases; bases with no gene match: 8. CDR3 sequence (DNA): TGTGCCAGCAGTGGCGGACAGGGCCTCACAACTAATGAAAAACTGTTTTTT. Its translation is CASSGGQGLTTNEKLFF.

V is TRBV2 and J is TRBJ2-7; 9 bases line up with TRBD1. Germline V gene sequence: CDR1 SNHLY, CDR2 FYNNEI. With 5 bases clipped from V and 2 bases from J, the junction kept 4 bases outside the gene matches. The CDR3 contains 14 residues. This CDR3 reads CASSKDRGPYEQYF. The CDR3 coding sequence is TGTGCCAGCAGTAAGGACAGGGGACCCTACGAGCAGTACTTC.

The chain combines TRBV3-1 (or the pseudogene TRBV3-2) with TRBJ2-5; D gene uncertain. The CDR3 totals 16 residues. Trimming shortened V by 0 bases and J by 5 bases, and 16 bases separated the two germline ends. Germline assignment: CDR1 LGHDT and CDR2 YNNKEL (reference sequence). This chain's CDR3 is CASSQDMVSVEETQYF. The CDR3 DNA is TGTGCCAGCAGCCAAGATATGGTGTCGGTGGAGGAGACCCAGTACTTC.

In DNA, the CDR3 is TGTGCCAGTAGCGCACGCCGGTTAGACAGGGTATCCAAAAACATTCAGTACTTC. It encodes CASSARRLDRVSKNIQYF. V gene TRBV19 combines with J gene TRBJ2-4, with 7 bases that match TRBD1. Germline-derived CDR1 and CDR2 are LNHDA and SQIVND (reference sequence). V lost 6 bases to trimming and J lost 2 bases; unmatched junction nucleotides: 16. The length of the CDR3 is 18 residues.

This clone was found a few times. CDR3 residues: CASSQQGSSRELFF. The CDR3 DNA follows: TGTGCCAGCAGCCAGCAGGGTTCTAGTCGGGAGCTGTTTTTT. The genes are TRBV7-9 and TRBJ2-2; D is perhaps TRBD1 (5 bases). This CDR3 comprises 14 residues. Germline loops: CDR1 SEHNR, CDR2 FQNEAQ (reference sequence). Trimming cost V 5 bases and J 9 bases, with 16 bases left between them.

This clone was counted a few times. The CDR3 loop reads CSVNRGEKLFF. CDR3 sequence (DNA): TGCAGCGTTAACAGGGGTGAAAAACTGTTTTTT. This chain joins TRBV29-1 and TRBJ1-4; 7 bases align to TRBD1. V trimming: 5 bases; J trimming: 7 bases; junction bases outside the gene matches: 1. The length of the CDR3 is 11 residues. Germline V lookup: CDR1 SQVTM, CDR2 ANQGSEA.

The chain has TRBV6-6 and TRBJ1-1; a possible D gene is TRBD1 (6 bases). Germline lookup yields CDR1 MNHNY and CDR2 SVGAGI (reference sequence). This CDR3 has 16 amino acids. The ends were cut back, 0 bases at V and 5 bases at J, with 16 bases in the middle. CDR3 in amino acids: CASSYSGPSQGTEAFF. The CDR3 nucleotides read TGTGCCAGCAGTTACTCGGGCCCTTCCCAGGGGACTGAAGCTTTCTTT.

The chain recombines TRBV2 with TRBJ1-4, with TRBD1 as a possible D gene (5 bases). The germline V gene encodes CDR1 SNHLY and CDR2 FYNNEI. There are 13 residues in the CDR3. Trimming pared 3 bases from V and 8 bases from J, leaving 10 bases between. The CDR3: CASSDRRGEKLFF. The CDR3 DNA reads TGTGCCAGCAGTGACCGGAGGGGCGAAAAACTGTTTTTT.

The chain couples TRBV6-1 to TRBJ2-4; D might be TRBD1 (6 bases). The V gene's germline CDR1 is MNHNS and CDR2 SASEGT. With 2 bases removed from V and 13 bases from J, the gap between germline ends came to 12 bases. CDR3 size: 12 residues. CDR3 region: CASSENRDTQYF. The CDR3 DNA reads TGTGCCAGCAGTGAAAACCGGGACACCCAGTACTTC.

The CDR3 DNA follows: TGTGCCAGCAGTATCTTAACCAGGCCTCTTATCCAGTTCTTC. Its translation is CASSILTRPLIQFF. The chain joins TRBV28 to TRBJ2-1, with D unclear. The V end was cut by 5 bases, the J end by 13 bases, with 21 bases between. This CDR3 is built from 14 residues. The germline V gene has CDR1 MDHEN and CDR2 SYDVKM.

The chain recombines TRBV5-4 with TRBJ2-3; D gene uncertain. Germline V gives CDR1 SGHNT, CDR2 YYREEE (reference sequence). CDR3 length equals 14 residues. The germline V and J ends were trimmed by 4 bases and 4 bases, with 13 bases remaining between them. The CDR3 here is CASSPTTSADTQYF. CDR3 nucleotide sequence: TGTGCCAGCAGCCCAACGACAAGCGCAGATACGCAGTATTTT.

V usage is TRBV4-2 and J usage is TRBJ2-7, with TRBD2 matching over 8 bases. J lost 6 bases, V lost 1 base, and 5 bases had no gene match. Germline CDR1 reads LGHNA; CDR2 reads YNFKEQ. The CDR3 consists of 14 residues. The CDR3 reads CASSQGTSYGEQYF. DNA of the CDR3: TGTGCCAGCAGCCAAGGGACTAGCTATGGCGAGCAGTACTTC.